This TCR beta chain stems from a study of blood T cells in healthy people across ages. Trimming took 6 bases from V and 4 from J; bases not matched to a gene: 5. CDR3 length equals 13 residues. PCR was performed a second time for about 6 to 11 cycles using a sample-barcoded 5' primer and a J-beta primer mix. MiXCR, applied by TCRdb to the 5' RACE reads, yields one record per CDR3 protein. The repertoire holds roughly 1.4 million distinct CDR3 sequences, with approximately 59% as singletons. This clonotype has ten or more counts. The antigen remains undetermined. Notes on the study in general: In older individuals, TCR beta diversity per million T cells was lower, falling roughly linearly with age.

This chain links TRBV12-3 or TRBV12-4 with TRBJ1-2; TRBD1 agrees at 7 bases. This TCR was recovered from a man aged 18 to 29 in good health. Sequenced material: blood. DNA of the CDR3: TGTGCCAGCAGCCTAGGGGGCAGCTATGGCTACACCTTC. Amino acids: CASSLGGSYGYTF.